This TCR beta chain was profiled in a study of T cell repertoires in cytomegalovirus infection. Study context: HLA-B-restricted CMV epitopes that are well studied were used alongside recently identified HLA-C-restricted ones. TCR beta signatures that were public indicated CMV infection and matching HLA type. Study findings and constraints: CMV-specific HLA-C-restricted TCR beta clonotypes dominated the ex vivo response.

TCRdb re-analysed the reads in MiXCR, keeping a single row per CDR3 protein. Among some 700,000 distinct CDR3 sequences, around 30% were seen once, and the ten largest hold 15% to 20%. The germline CDR1 and CDR2 sequences are LNHDA and SQIVND (reference sequence). V lost 6 bases and J lost 1; bases outside the gene matches: 5. There are 14 residues in the CDR3. This clonotype turned up a few times. Its antigen is still unknown. This clonotype was sampled from a human donor in good health (CMV status not recorded). Some clones in this sample may be carry-over from other donors' samples. The specimen was cultured PBMCs, collected from culture after CMV antigen stimulation. The rearrangement joins TRBV19 to TRBJ1-1, with 7 bases fitting TRBD1. CDR3 amino acids: CASSRTGRNTEAFF. The CDR3 DNA reads TGTGCCAGTAGCCGGACAGGCCGGAACACTGAAGCTTTCTTT.